This TCR beta chain emerged from a study of blood T cell repertoires in COVID-19 (dated by TCRdb to 2020 to 2022). Turning to the overall study: Collaborator samples came from the United States, Italy and Spain and covered acute and convalescent phases of COVID-19. HLA class I and class II types, where available, came from metadata supplied by the sample provider rather than from assay-based typing. The repertoires were released in a freely available public database intended as a resource for research on the immune response to SARS-CoV-2. The material from the prospective study consisted of cDNA or gDNA derived from T cells, B-cell-depleted T cells, or PBMCs. The samples were drawn from two sources: the first 160 participants of the ongoing ImmuneRACE study, and about 1,300 subjects contributed by 6 global collaborators. A de-identified subject ID, COVID-19 status, age in years and sex were almost always included in the sample metadata. The dataset comprised deeply sampled blood TCRbeta repertoires from subjects exposed to, actively infected with, or recovered from COVID-19. Study-wide findings and limitations: The amount of clinical and demographic metadata varied by source and participant and was provided uncurated.

Enrolling through a virtual design, the prospective study's participants ranged in age from about 18 to 89 years and lived across roughly 24 United States geographic areas. Cohort assignment in the prospective study relied on participant-reported clinical history from a screening survey and a study questionnaire. For ImmuneRACE Cohort 3, a participant was defined as recovered based on two consecutive negative NP/OP PCR tests, clearance by a healthcare professional, or resolution of symptoms. Mobile phlebotomists in the prospective study collected whole blood, serum and a nasopharyngeal or oropharyngeal swab from every participant. Additional blood draws and questionnaires over a 2-month period could optionally be provided by prospective study participants. Blood samples from the prospective study were shipped frozen or at room temperature prior to DNA extraction. In the case of this clone: No cognate antigen has been identified for it. There are no base qualities to consult, and no much larger clone falls within one base.

TCRbeta CDR3 regions were amplified from genomic DNA by means of the immunoSEQ Assay, a bias-controlled multiplex PCR. In the original analysis: The number of nucleated cells in each sample was estimated by amplification of reference gene primers within the assay. To quantify the absolute abundance of each unique TCRbeta CDR3 rearrangement, sequence reads were collapsed and filtered. Productive Simpson clonality was computed per sample as the square root of Simpson's diversity index over productive rearrangements. TCRdb took this table from immuneACCESS and kept in-frame rearrangements with V and J called. Such tables lack part of the clones; where checked against another copy, unresolved V genes explain under half of the gap, and the rest is unexplained. The DNA gave D and trimming, while V, J and clone size come from that table. This sample holds 200,000 to 300,000 clones; about nine tenths were observed only once. Approximately 1.7% of the sample goes to the ten largest clones.

The sequence was obtained from a man aged 40-55 years who had recovered from COVID-19. The source material was PBMCs or T cells enriched from blood (not recorded which).

At the DNA level, the sequence is TGTGCCATCAGTGTGTCAGAGTCTAATGAAAAACTGTTTTTT. Translated, it gives CAISVSESNEKLFF. The chain was built from TRBV10-3 and TRBJ1-4; no D segment can be confidently identified. The V and J ends are trimmed by 4 bases and 3 bases, leaving 9 bases between them. The CDR3 measures 14 amino acids from cysteine to phenylalanine. Only CDR3 DNA remains: 42 bases, in frame from the first base. From the germline V gene, CDR1 is ENHRY and CDR2 is SYGVKD.